The source of this T cell receptor (beta chain) is a study of CD4 T cells in relation to SARS-CoV-2 and coronaviruses. As for the study in general: After about nine days of antigen culture, PBMC TCR beta CDR3s were sequenced. Study results and caveats: This crossreactivity analysis covered spike protein alone, no other viral proteins. Each donor contributed either pre-pandemic or post-infection samples, not both.

Germline V gives CDR1 SGHDT, CDR2 YYEEEE. V lost 1 base and J lost 1, with 9 bases in between. This CDR3 spans 15 amino acids. Before the COVID-19 pandemic, during about 2010-2018, CD4+ T cells were taken from unexposed donors. Isolation of CD4+ T cells took place after 10 days in culture. Testing used SARS-CoV-2 S/N and four cold-coronavirus spikes on unexposed-donor CD4+ T cells, cells permitting. This clone has only one observation. The target antigen is unknown. Data came from immunoSEQ multiplex PCR; TCRdb stores just in-frame clones and leaves some out. The sample carries 15,000 to 25,000 clones, roughly 77% recorded once.

The sample was CD4+ T cells from PBMCs, cultured in vitro. The receptor's source is a human donor in good health. V gene TRBV5-6 combines with J gene TRBJ1-5; unclear D gene. The CDR3 sequence is CASSLRGSSNQPQHF. The CDR3 region has the DNA TGTGCCAGCAGCTTGCGAGGGTCCAGCAATCAGCCCCAGCATTTT.